This T cell receptor (beta chain) was captured by sequencing in a study of tumor-infiltrating lymphocytes in primary liver carcinoma. Reverse transcription of 500 to 650 ng total RNA with a constant-region primer produced TCR beta cDNA. Slightly modified ARM-PCR served as the procedure for the TCR beta libraries. These libraries came from three rounds of nested multiplex PCR. MiXCR, run by TCRdb on the multiplex PCR reads, gives a single entry per CDR3 protein. The table shows about 100,000 distinct CDR3 sequences, with about 70% occurring only once. Study-wide findings and caveats: Top-250-clone fractions were significantly higher in tumors than in blood (p = 0.039).

The study co-extracted DNA and RNA from roughly 20-30 mg of unsorted bulk tissue. This clonotype was recorded at least ten times. The target antigen is unknown. This clonotype was obtained from a man aged 40-55 years with primary liver carcinoma and hepatitis B virus infection. Material for sequencing was tumor-adjacent normal liver tissue.

The CDR3 is CASSLPPKETQYF. CDR3 coding DNA: TGTGCCAGCAGCTTACCGCCAAAAGAGACCCAGTACTTC. The chain joins TRBV7-9 to TRBJ2-5; D remains unclear. Germline V gives CDR1 SEHNR, CDR2 FQNEAQ (reference sequence). The CDR3 is 13 amino acids. V shed 2 bases and J shed 3 bases, with 7 bases lying between them.